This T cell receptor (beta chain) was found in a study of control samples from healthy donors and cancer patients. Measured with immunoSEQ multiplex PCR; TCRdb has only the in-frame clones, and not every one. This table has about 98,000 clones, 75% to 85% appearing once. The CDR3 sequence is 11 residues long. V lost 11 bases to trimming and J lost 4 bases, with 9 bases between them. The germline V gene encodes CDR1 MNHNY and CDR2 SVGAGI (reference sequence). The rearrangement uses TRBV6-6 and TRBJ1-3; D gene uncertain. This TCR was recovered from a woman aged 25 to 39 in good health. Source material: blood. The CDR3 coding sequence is TGTGCCCTCGGGTCCGGAAACACCATATATTTT. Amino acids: CALGSGNTIYF.